These 26 T cell receptor beta chains were all obtained from the same sample, sequenced in a study of control samples from healthy donors and cancer patients (dated by TCRdb to the early 2020s). Libraries were prepared through the immunoSEQ multiplex PCR assay. TCRdb retrieved this table from immuneACCESS and kept in-frame rearrangements only. Not all clones are present; in checked studies, unresolved V genes account for under half, and no reason is known for the remainder. The sample records over 200,000 clones, approximately 80% of which are singletons. The ten largest clones take up 13% of the sample. The material sequenced was PBMCs. These receptors were taken from a woman aged 55-75 years with lung cancer.

The chain employs TRBV15 and TRBJ1-5; possibly TRBD1 for D (5 bases). V lost 4 bases, J lost 1 base, and 14 bases lay in between. CDR1 and CDR2 from the germline V gene are LNHNV and YYDKDF (reference sequence). The CDR3 runs 16 residues. Written as DNA, the CDR3 is TGTGCCACCAGCACGGGGGGAGGGCGCAGCAATCAGCCCCAGCATTTT. The encoded protein is CATSTGGGRSNQPQHF. Variable domain in full (rest from reference TRBV15 and TRBJ1-5): DAMVIQNPRYQVTQFGKPVTLSCSQTLNHNVMYWYQQKSSQAPKLLFHYYDKDFNNEADTPDNFQSRRPNTSFCFLDIRSPGLGDTAMYLCATSTGGGRSNQPQHFGDGTRLSIL.

This chain connects TRBV4-2 to TRBJ1-1, with TRBD1 matching over 7 bases. This CDR3 spans 17 amino acids. The germline V gene has CDR1 LGHNA and CDR2 YNFKEQ. Trimming at V came to 3 bases and at J to 6 bases, leaving 16 bases not matched to a gene. CDR3 sequence reads: CASSHPRGAQGVAEAFF. The CDR3 bases are TGTGCCAGCAGCCATCCTCGGGGGGCGCAGGGGGTCGCTGAAGCTTTCTTT.

This rearrangement joins TRBV11-3 to TRBJ2-1; D possibly corresponds to TRBD2 (5 bases). The CDR3 is 13 amino acids. CDR1 is SGHNT, CDR2 YENEEA, per germline. The ends were cut back, 5 bases at V and 3 bases at J, with 8 bases in the middle. CDR3 protein: CASSLRDYNEQFF. CDR3 nucleotides: TGTGCCAGCAGCCTCCGGGACTACAATGAGCAGTTCTTC.

This clone showed up just once. This chain joins TRBV7-9 and TRBJ1-1; D perhaps matches TRBD1 (5 bases). The V gene's germline CDR1 is SEHNR and CDR2 FQNEAQ (reference sequence). The CDR3 runs 14 residues. Trimming left V 6 bases short and J 3 bases short, with 14 bases between. The CDR3 protein is CASRYGAIDTEAFF. CDR3 DNA sequence: TGTGCCAGCAGGTACGGGGCAATTGACACTGAAGCTTTCTTT. Looking up the rest from reference TRBV7-9 and TRBJ1-1 gives the full variable domain: DTGVSQNPRHKITKRGQNVTFRCDPISEHNRLYWYRQTLGQGPEFLTYFQNEAQLEKSRLLSDRFSAERPKGSFSTLEIQRTEQGDSAMYLCASRYGAIDTEAFFGQGTRLTVV.

This chain joins TRBV11-2 and TRBJ1-1; no clear D gene. Germline CDR1 reads SGHAT; CDR2 reads FQNNGV. Trimming left V 2 bases short and J 0 bases short, with 4 bases between. This CDR3 region has 13 residues. CDR3 in amino acids: CASSLSLNTEAFF. The CDR3 coding sequence is TGTGCCAGCAGCTTATCTCTGAACACTGAAGCTTTCTTT.

The gene calls are TRBV18 and TRBJ1-1; D remains unclear. The ends were cut back, 5 bases at V and 2 bases at J, with 3 bases in the middle. The CDR3 consists of 11 residues. Germline assignment: CDR1 KGHSH and CDR2 LQKENI. This CDR3 reads CASSINTEAFF. The CDR3 nucleotides read TGTGCCAGCTCAATCAACACTGAAGCTTTCTTT.

The chain is built from TRBV25-1 and TRBJ1-5, with TRBD1 identical over 7 bases. This CDR3 region has 15 residues. CDR1 MGHDK and CDR2 SYGVNS come from the germline V gene. The V segment lost 2 bases and the J segment 6 bases; nucleotides outside the gene matches: 7. The CDR3, as DNA: TGTGCCAGCAGTGAAGACCCAGGGGGTGGTCAGCCCCAGCATTTT. It is translated as CASSEDPGGGQPQHF.

A note on this clone: At one end, the junction sequence differs from germline, possibly due to a read error. The genes are TRBV27 and TRBJ2-7; 15 bases align to TRBD2. The CDR3 spans 13 residues. Germline CDR1 is MNHEY and CDR2 is SMNVEV (reference sequence). DNA of the CDR3: TGTGCCAGCTCCACTTCCGGGACTAGCGGGAGGCACTTC. Translated, it gives CASSTSGTSGRHF.

The chain has TRBV5-1 and TRBJ2-3; 9 bases fit TRBD1. V shed 0 bases and J 1 base; nucleotides not matched to a gene: 0. Looked up from germline, CDR1 is SGHRS and CDR2 is YFSETQ. The CDR3 runs to 15 residues. In DNA, the CDR3 is TGCGCCAGCAGCTTGGGACAGGGGGGCACAGATACGCAGTATTTT. Amino acid sequence: CASSLGQGGTDTQYF.

The chain combines TRBV5-1 with TRBJ1-4; the D is unclear. Trimming left V 0 bases short and J 3 bases short, with 9 bases between. CDR3 length: 15 residues. CDR1 is SGHRS, CDR2 YFSETQ, per germline. CDR3 residues: CASSLASSANEKLFF. In DNA, the CDR3 is TGCGCCAGCAGCTTGGCCTCCAGCGCTAATGAAAAACTGTTTTTT. The entire variable domain, with the rest obtained from reference TRBV5-1 and TRBJ1-4, is as follows: KAGVTQTPRYLIKTRGQQVTLSCSPISGHRSVSWYQQTPGQGLQFLFEYFSETQRNKGNFPGRFSGRQFSNSRSEMNVSTLELGDSALYLCASSLASSANEKLFFGSGTQLSVL.

This chain links TRBV7-9 with TRBJ1-6; D uncertain. From germline, CDR1 is SEHNR and CDR2 FQNEAQ (reference sequence). This CDR3 is 14 amino acids long. V was clipped by 0 bases and J by 11 bases, with 11 bases between them. CDR3 sequence (DNA): TGTGCCAGCAGCTTAGCGGTGACAATCCCACCCCTCCACTTT. It is translated as CASSLAVTIPPLHF.

This clone was detected only a few times. The rearrangement uses TRBV30 and TRBJ1-3; D is undetermined. Trimming took 1 base from V and 7 from J, leaving 5 bases between them. CDR3 length equals 11 residues. Looked up from germline, CDR1 is GTSNPN and CDR2 is SVGIG (reference sequence). The CDR3 bases are TGTGCCTGGAGTGCCCGGAACACCATATATTTT. Translating it yields CAWSARNTIYF.

The chain couples TRBV19 to TRBJ2-1; D call uncertain. V lost 5 bases, J lost 0 bases, and 8 bases lay in between. Germline V gene data show CDR1 as LNHDA and CDR2 as SQIVND (reference sequence). The CDR3 is 14 residues long. CDR3 amino acids: CASSDQSSYNEQFF. For the CDR3, the DNA is TGTGCCAGTAGTGACCAGAGCTCCTACAATGAGCAGTTCTTC.

The V call is TRBV7-8, the J call TRBJ1-6, with 8 nucleotides matching TRBD1. The V and J ends lost 4 bases and 5 bases, in that order; junction bases with no gene match: 4. CDR3 size: 15 residues. Looked up from germline, CDR1 is SGHVS and CDR2 is FQNEAQ. CDR3 amino acids: CASSSRTGNNSPLHF. In nucleotides, the CDR3 is TGTGCCAGCAGCTCCAGGACAGGGAATAATTCACCCCTCCACTTT.

The chain recombines TRBV6-5 with TRBJ2-1; the D call may be TRBD1 or TRBD2 (5 bases each). The V gene's germline CDR1 is MNHEY and CDR2 SVGAGI. V lost 6 bases, J lost 5 bases, and 17 bases lay in between. The CDR3 has 15 residues. This CDR3 is CASRPTGAPDNEQFF. In nucleotides, the CDR3 is TGTGCCAGCAGACCAACCGGGGCGCCGGACAATGAGCAGTTCTTC.

This clone has just one count. This same CDR3 is encoded by further DNA sequences in the sample. The chain joins TRBV5-1 to TRBJ2-5; D gene ambiguous. This CDR3 has 13 amino acids. The germline CDR1 and CDR2 sequences are SGHRS and YFSETQ. V was pared by 3 bases and J by 0 bases, with 6 bases between. The chain's CDR3 is CASSSEYQETQYF. The CDR3 nucleotides are TGCGCCAGCAGCTCGGAATACCAAGAGACCCAGTACTTC.

This chain connects TRBV28 to TRBJ2-4; the D gene is possibly TRBD2 (6 bases). Germline assignment: CDR1 MDHEN and CDR2 SYDVKM. Trimming stripped 2 bases from V and 7 bases from J, with 12 bases between. CDR3 length equals 14 residues. DNA of the CDR3: TGTGCCAGCAGTTTAGCGGGGTTGGGGAACATTCAGTACTTC. Translation: CASSLAGLGNIQYF.

The chain employs TRBV27 and TRBJ1-1, with D hard to call. The CDR3 totals 14 residues. V lost 7 bases and J lost 5, with 17 bases in between. The germline CDR1 and CDR2 sequences are MNHEY and SMNVEV (reference sequence). The CDR3 sequence is CASMPLGGGTEAFF. The CDR3 DNA follows: TGTGCCAGCATGCCCCTTGGTGGCGGAACTGAAGCTTTCTTT.

This clone was found once. The chain carries TRBV4-2 and TRBJ2-5; D perhaps matches TRBD2 (5 bases). V was clipped by 0 bases and J by 2 bases, with 10 bases between them. The CDR3 sequence is 15 residues long. The germline CDR1 and CDR2 sequences are LGHNA and YNFKEQ. CDR3 loop: CASSQDYRTQETQYF. In nucleotides, the CDR3 is TGTGCCAGCAGCCAAGATTACCGGACTCAAGAGACCCAGTACTTC.

As regards this clone: Other DNA sequences in this sample translate to the same CDR3. This chain joins TRBV5-1 and TRBJ1-1; 9 positions match TRBD1. The CDR3 is made up of 14 amino acids. The germline V gene has CDR1 SGHRS and CDR2 YFSETQ. The V gene end was trimmed by 0 bases and the J gene end by 5 bases; junction bases not matched to a gene: 2. CDR3 DNA sequence: TGCGCCAGCAGCTTGGAACAGGGGGCTACTGAAGCTTTCTTT. This translates into CASSLEQGATEAFF. The variable domain in full, completed from reference TRBV5-1 and TRBJ1-1, reads KAGVTQTPRYLIKTRGQQVTLSCSPISGHRSVSWYQQTPGQGLQFLFEYFSETQRNKGNFPGRFSGRQFSNSRSEMNVSTLELGDSALYLCASSLEQGATEAFFGQGTRLTVV.

The chain links TRBV28 to TRBJ1-1, with a weak D call TRBD1 (6 bases). The CDR3 sequence is 17 residues long. CDR1 and CDR2 (germline): MDHEN, SYDVKM. The V end lost 3 bases, the J end lost 1 base, and 18 bases lay between the germline ends. The CDR3 coding sequence is TGTGCCAGCAGTTTGGGGGGGGCAGGCCCGACGAACACTGAAGCTTTCTTT. Translation: CASSLGGAGPTNTEAFF.

The chain combines TRBV9 with TRBJ1-2, with D perhaps TRBD1 (5 bases). The germline V gene encodes CDR1 SGDLS and CDR2 YYNGEE. V lost 4 bases and J lost 4, with 17 bases in between. The CDR3 has 15 residues. The DNA for the CDR3 is TGTGCCAGCAGCCCCGAAGCGCAGGGTAGCTATGGCTACACCTTC. Translated: CASSPEAQGSYGYTF.

The V call is TRBV3-1 (or the pseudogene TRBV3-2), the J call TRBJ1-1; no firm D call. The germline CDR1 and CDR2 sequences are LGHDT and YNNKEL (reference sequence). CDR3 size: 14 residues. Between the trimmed V and J ends, which lost 3 bases and 1 base, there was a span of 9 bases. The CDR3, as DNA: TGTGCCAGCAGCCAGGTTTCACGGAACACTGAAGCTTTCTTT. The encoded protein is CASSQVSRNTEAFF.

This sequence joins TRBV5-1 and TRBJ1-1, with no clear D. Germline CDR1 is SGHRS and CDR2 is YFSETQ. V lost 4 bases to trimming and J lost 2 bases, with 15 bases between them. This CDR3 is 15 amino acids long. The CDR3 nucleotides read TGCGCCAGCAGCCCCGACGGCCCGGTTAACACTGAAGCTTTCTTT. It translates to CASSPDGPVNTEAFF.

This chain connects TRBV19 to TRBJ2-5, with D unresolved. V gave up 0 bases and J gave up 5 bases, with 19 bases separating them. Germline assignment: CDR1 LNHDA and CDR2 SQIVND (reference sequence). This CDR3 contains 17 residues. For the CDR3, the DNA is TGTGCCAGTAGTATAGACGTCGGACGGCAAGGATGGGAGACCCAGTACTTC. Translating it yields CASSIDVGRQGWETQYF.

The J gene is TRBJ2-7, the V gene TRBV6-5; TRBD2 matches 9 bases. The CDR3 has 14 residues. Losses at the gene ends were 6 bases for V and 1 base for J; bases not matched to a gene: 4. Germline V lookup: CDR1 MNHEY, CDR2 SVGAGI. The CDR3 DNA is TGTGCCAGCAGGCCCGGACTAGCGTCCTACGAGCAGTACTTC. It specifies CASRPGLASYEQYF.